Presented here are 24 T cell receptor beta chains from one specimen sequenced in a study of naive and memory T cell subsets (dated by TCRdb to about 2017). The receptor library was made with UMI-ligation and nested PCR. TCRdb names Illumina MiSeq as the instrument used. The beta constant-region primer was an equimolar mix of two oligonucleotides covering both TRBC1 and TRBC2. Four rounds of PCR were used to amplify ligated cDNA, with nested alpha and beta constant-region primers being used together with the SP2 primer. TCRdb cleaned the public reads at Q25 with fastp, built clones with MiXCR and kept in-frame beta chains. Each CDR3 protein gets just one entry, which takes the most common genes and DNA from the rows behind it. The table for this sample lists around 140,000 distinct CDR3 sequences; 15% to 25% of them were counted only once. The top ten clonotypes cover about 0.57% of the sample. Findings and caveats that apply to the study as a whole: Naive repertoires, especially CD8, contained a few larger clonotypes, possibly memory cells re-expressing CD45RA.

Which antigens these TCRs recognize remains unknown. Sequences were obtained from naive CD8+ T cells from blood. Taken with the paper, the label for cell subset or site translates to: naive T cells, CD45RA high CD27+. These receptors all come from a human donor in good health.

A word on this clonotype: Sequence at one end of the junction differs from germline and may be a read error. This chain links TRBV6-5 with TRBJ1-5; 8 nucleotides line up with TRBD1. Per the germline V gene, CDR1 is MNHEY and CDR2 is SVGAGI. There are 16 residues in the CDR3. The DNA for the CDR3 is TGTGCCAGCAGTCACTCCGGGACAGGTACCGGTCAGCCCCAGCATTTT. Its protein is CASSHSGTGTGQPQHF.

Only a few counts were recorded for this clonotype. The genes are TRBV19 and TRBJ1-1; D unresolved. V was cut by 0 bases and J by 7 bases, with 9 bases left in between. Germline V gene lookup returns CDR1 LNHDA and CDR2 SQIVND (reference sequence). The CDR3 loop spans 13 amino acids. CDR3 protein: CASSIDQELEAFF. As DNA, the CDR3 is TGTGCCAGTAGTATAGATCAGGAACTTGAAGCTTTCTTT.

Written as DNA, the CDR3 is TGTGCCAGTACTGCGACGGGACAGGGCTATCACGAGCAGTACTTC. Translated, it gives CASTATGQGYHEQYF. The rearrangement joins TRBV19 to TRBJ2-7; TRBD1 agrees at 9 bases. V trimming: 7 bases; J trimming: 5 bases; junction bases outside the gene matches: 12. Germline CDR1 reads LNHDA; CDR2 reads SQIVND (reference sequence). This CDR3 comprises 15 residues. The full variable domain, in which reference TRBV19 and TRBJ2-7 provide the parts outside the CDR3, is DGGITQSPKYLFRKEGQNVTLSCEQNLNHDAMYWYRQDPGQGLRLIYYSQIVNDFQKGDIAEGYSVSREKKESFPLTVTSAQKNPTAFYLCASTATGQGYHEQYFGPGTRLTVT.

This clonotype was recorded many times. The V gene is TRBV29-1, the J gene TRBJ1-1; no reliable D call. Germline V CDR1 and CDR2: SQVTM, ANQGSEA. Deletions cut 3 bases from V and 5 bases from J, with 10 bases between. CDR3 length: 12 amino acids. The CDR3 DNA follows: TGCAGCGTTGAGGGTGTTCGGACTGAAGCTTTCTTT. It translates to CSVEGVRTEAFF.

The rearrangement joins TRBV4-2 to TRBJ2-7; D remains unclear. This CDR3 comprises 16 residues. The germline V gene has CDR1 LGHNA and CDR2 YNFKEQ. V lost 0 bases to trimming and J lost 0 bases, with 12 bases between them. This CDR3 is CASSQEVAGSSYEQYF. In DNA, the CDR3 is TGTGCCAGCAGCCAAGAGGTGGCCGGAAGCTCCTACGAGCAGTACTTC.

V gene TRBV5-5 combines with J gene TRBJ2-1; D is perhaps TRBD1 (5 bases). The CDR3 is made up of 16 amino acids. Germline CDR1 and CDR2: SGHKS and YYEKEE (reference sequence). V was trimmed by 3 bases and J by 4 bases, leaving 17 bases between them. The DNA of the CDR3 is TGTGCCAGCAGCTCGATGCGACAGACCTATTACAATGAGCAGTTCTTC. Residues: CASSSMRQTYYNEQFF. Full variable domain (rest looked up from reference TRBV5-5 and TRBJ2-1): DAGVTQSPTHLIKTRGQQVTLRCSPISGHKSVSWYQQVLGQGPQFIFQYYEKEERGRGNFPDRFSARQFPNYSSELNVNALLLGDSALYLCASSSMRQTYYNEQFFGPGTRLTVL.

The chain couples TRBV6-2 or TRBV6-3 to TRBJ1-5; D is uncertain. V was shortened by 5 bases and J by 0 bases, with 8 bases between the two germline ends. This CDR3 is built from 14 residues. Germline loops: CDR1 MNHEY, CDR2 SVGEGT. The CDR3 bases are TGTGCCAGCAGTGACACGAATAGCAATCAGCCCCAGCATTTT. Residues: CASSDTNSNQPQHF.

V gene TRBV28 combines with J gene TRBJ2-7; D is unclear. Germline CDR1 MDHEN, CDR2 SYDVKM. Trimming shortened V by 6 bases and J by 4 bases, and 13 bases separated the two germline ends. The CDR3 is made up of 13 amino acids. The CDR3 DNA follows: TGTGCCAGCAGCGATAGGACCGGGTACGAGCAGTACTTC. This translates into CASSDRTGYEQYF.

In its sample, this clonotype was seen a few times. This chain connects TRBV6-5 to TRBJ1-3, with TRBD1 as a possible D gene (6 bases). The CDR3 contains 14 residues. V lost 5 bases and J 3 bases, leaving 11 bases between the germline ends. CDR1 and CDR2 (germline): MNHEY, SVGAGI. The CDR3 DNA reads as TGTGCCAGCAGTCCCGGGACACTTGGAAACACCATATATTTT. Protein: CASSPGTLGNTIYF.

This clonotype has a handful of counts. CDR3 DNA sequence: TGTGCCAGCAGGGGGATGGGGAACGAGCAGTACTTC. This encodes CASRGMGNEQYF. This chain joins TRBV2 and TRBJ2-7; unclear D gene. CDR3 length equals 12 residues. Trimming left V 6 bases short and J 5 bases short, with 11 bases between. Germline CDR1 reads SNHLY; CDR2 reads FYNNEI.

The chain joins TRBV11-1 to TRBJ1-1; D ambiguous. This CDR3 contains 12 residues. Germline loops: CDR1 SGHAT, CDR2 FQDESV (reference sequence). Trimming left V 2 bases short and J 7 bases short, with 8 bases between. CDR3 amino acids: CASSLLGIEAFF. In DNA, the CDR3 is TGTGCCAGCAGCTTACTGGGGATTGAAGCTTTCTTT. Variable domain in full (rest from reference TRBV11-1 and TRBJ1-1): EAEVAQSPRYKITEKSQAVAFWCDPISGHATLYWYRQILGQGPELLVQFQDESVVDDSQLPKDRFSAERLKGVDSTLKIQPAELGDSAMYLCASSLLGIEAFFGQGTRLTVV.

This clonotype was detected many times. The chain links TRBV29-1 to TRBJ2-1; D may be TRBD1 or TRBD2 (5 bases each). Trimming took 0 bases from V and 1 from J, leaving 13 bases between them. The germline V gene has CDR1 SQVTM and CDR2 ANQGSEA. The CDR3 has 16 amino acids. The CDR3 DNA follows: TGCAGCGTTGAAGATCCGGGACGCTCTTCCTACAATGAGCAGTTCTTC. Protein product: CSVEDPGRSSYNEQFF.

With respect to this clonotype: Likely a read error: the CDR3 ends without its conserved phenylalanine or tryptophan. This chain uses TRBV2 with TRBJ2-3; 8 positions agree with TRBD1. This CDR3 is 13 amino acids long. V dropped 6 bases and J dropped 4; count of bases not matched to a gene: 3. Germline CDR1 and CDR2: SNHLY and FYNNEI. CDR3 nucleotides: TGTGCCAGCAGAGACAGGGGTGCAGATACGCAGTATTCT. Its protein product is CASRDRGADTQYS.

The chain is built from TRBV12-3 or TRBV12-4 and TRBJ2-1, with 9 bases that match TRBD2. This CDR3 comprises 14 residues. Trimming took 7 bases from V and 2 from J; bases not matched to a gene: 3. CDR3 in DNA: TGTGCCAGCACCCCTAGCGGGGCCTACAATGAGCAGTTCTTC. This codes for CASTPSGAYNEQFF.

The chain employs TRBV2 and TRBJ2-6; D is possibly TRBD1 (6 bases). Germline assignment: CDR1 SNHLY and CDR2 FYNNEI. Trimming removed 10 bases at V and 3 bases at J, with 10 bases between. The CDR3 has 13 amino acids. CDR3 region: CANTGFGANVLTF. CDR3 in DNA: TGTGCCAACACAGGGTTTGGGGCCAACGTCCTGACTTTC.

This clonotype was seen only a few times. The rearrangement joins TRBV7-8 to TRBJ2-1, with 7 bases aligning to TRBD2. This CDR3 contains 15 residues. Germline V gene data show CDR1 as SGHVS and CDR2 as FQNEAQ. Unmatched junction bases numbered 6, after V lost 0 bases and J lost 7 bases. In nucleotides, the CDR3 is TGTGCCAGCAGCTTAGCGGGAGGGCGCAAGAATGAGCAGTTCTTC. It specifies CASSLAGGRKNEQFF. Full variable domain (outside the CDR3, taken from reference TRBV7-8 and TRBJ2-1): GAGVSQSPRYKVAKRGQDVALRCDPISGHVSLFWYQQALGQGPEFLTYFQNEAQLDKSGLPSDRFFAERPEGSVSTLKIQRTQQEDSAVYLCASSLAGGRKNEQFFGPGTRLTVL.

This clonotype has more than one count but fewer than ten. The rearrangement joins TRBV2 to TRBJ1-4, with 7 bases matching TRBD1. Germline CDR1 SNHLY, CDR2 FYNNEI. V shed 2 bases and J 4 bases; nucleotides not matched to a gene: 4. The CDR3 contains 15 residues. The CDR3 is CASSEFDRVNEKLFF. As DNA, the CDR3 is TGTGCCAGCAGTGAATTCGACAGGGTTAATGAAAAACTGTTTTTT. The whole variable domain, remainder taken from reference TRBV2 and TRBJ1-4, is EPEVTQTPSHQVTQMGQEVILRCVPISNHLYFYWYRQILGQKVEFLVSFYNNEISEKSEIFDDQFSVERPDGSNFTLKIRSTKLEDSAMYFCASSEFDRVNEKLFFGSGTQLSVL.

This clonotype was seen only a few times. This rearrangement joins TRBV5-8 to TRBJ2-7; TRBD1 might be the D (6 bases). Deletions cut 4 bases from V and 3 bases from J, with 14 bases between. CDR3 length: 14 amino acids. Germline-derived CDR1 and CDR2 are SGHTS and YDEGEE. CDR3 sequence reads: CASSQDRTFYEQYF. The CDR3 DNA reads as TGTGCCAGCAGCCAGGACAGAACGTTCTACGAGCAGTACTTC.

This chain connects TRBV28 to TRBJ2-5, with 9 bases lining up with TRBD2. The V gene's germline CDR1 is MDHEN and CDR2 SYDVKM. V shed 6 bases, J shed 5 bases, and the junction held 7 bases outside the gene matches. The CDR3 spans 14 residues. The CDR3 region is CASSARGGPETQYF. Written as DNA, the CDR3 is TGTGCCAGCAGCGCGCGGGGGGGTCCGGAGACCCAGTACTTC. Full variable domain (rest looked up from reference TRBV28 and TRBJ2-5): DVKVTQSSRYLVKRTGEKVFLECVQDMDHENMFWYRQDPGLGLRLIYFSYDVKMKEKGDIPEGYSVSREKKERFSLILESASTNQTSMYLCASSARGGPETQYFGPGTRLLVL.

A remark on this clonotype: One end of the junction is discordant with germline, which a read error may explain. The chain employs TRBV28 and TRBJ2-5; perhaps TRBD2 as D (6 bases). The CDR3 covers 13 residues. Germline-derived CDR1 and CDR2 are MDHEN and SYDVKM. The CDR3 spells CAGSFGGSETQYF. Here the CDR3 DNA reads TGTGCCGGCAGTTTTGGGGGGTCGGAGACCCAGTACTTC.

There are a few counts of this clonotype. This chain uses TRBV4-3 with TRBJ2-7; maybe TRBD1 (5 bases). The CDR3 is made up of 15 amino acids. With 3 bases removed from V and 3 bases from J, the gap between germline ends came to 15 bases. CDR1 and CDR2 (germline): LGHNA, YSLEER. The CDR3 spells CASSQYGQGNYEQYF. In DNA form, the CDR3 reads TGCGCCAGCAGCCAGTATGGGCAGGGTAACTACGAGCAGTACTTC.

The chain recombines TRBV10-2 with TRBJ2-3, with 11 bases that match TRBD2. Germline trimming cut 8 bases from V and 2 bases from J; bases unmatched to any gene: 6. The CDR3 sequence is 15 residues long. CDR1 WSHSY and CDR2 SAAADI come from the germline V gene. CDR3 sequence reads: CASETSGGNTDTQYF. DNA for the CDR3: TGCGCCAGCGAAACTAGCGGGGGAAACACAGATACGCAGTATTTT.

This clonotype was counted many times. The chain combines TRBV3-1 with TRBJ2-3, with TRBD1 as a possible D gene (5 bases). Per the germline V gene, CDR1 is LGHDT and CDR2 is YNNKEL (reference sequence). This CDR3 region has 17 residues. The V and J ends lost 4 bases and 3 bases respectively, with 20 bases between them. This CDR3 is CASSLRYDSGATDTQYF. The CDR3 DNA sequence: TGTGCCAGCAGCCTCCGGTATGATAGTGGGGCAACAGATACGCAGTATTTT.

The chain carries TRBV12-5 and TRBJ2-1; D remains unclear. Germline CDR1 LGHNT, CDR2 FRNRAP. V lost 0 bases, J lost 0 bases, and 12 bases lay in between. This CDR3 has 17 residues. The CDR3 DNA reads as TGTGCTAGTGGTTTGGTACCCACCGGTAGCTCCTACAATGAGCAGTTCTTC. Amino acids: CASGLVPTGSSYNEQFF.